The TCR beta chain under discussion was sequenced for a study of cytomegalovirus exposure and HLA in healthy donors. Study in general: Approximately 180 million T cells yielded around 100 million unique TCR beta sequences, as an earlier analysis found. Membership in the Caucasian-associated ancestry cluster was found for around 85% of fewer than 450 genotyped donors. Study conclusions and caveats: For most TCR sequences rarity was the rule, although some public TCRs occurred in many donors. Immune exposure data for these donors was limited to CMV serostatus.

The PCR ran on 60 Vbeta and 13 Jbeta primers. Sequencing used immunoSEQ multiplex PCR; TCRdb keeps in-frame clones, though not all of them. Here the sample spans about 97,000 clones, 79% being singletons. As for this clone: No antigen is known for it.

Looked up from germline, CDR1 is LNHDA and CDR2 is SQIVND (reference sequence). The CDR3 has 15 amino acids. Trimming cost V 5 bases and J 3 bases; bases outside gene matches: 7. The sequence derives from a male donor in good health and CMV-seropositive. Sequenced: PBMCs. The gene calls are TRBV19 and TRBJ2-3, with 8 bases lining up with TRBD2. The CDR3 is CASSAGGLGTDTQYF. Written as DNA, the CDR3 is TGTGCCAGTAGTGCGGGGGGTTTAGGTACAGATACGCAGTATTTT. The full variable domain, with the rest looked up from reference TRBV19 and TRBJ2-3, is DGGITQSPKYLFRKEGQNVTLSCEQNLNHDAMYWYRQDPGQGLRLIYYSQIVNDFQKGDIAEGYSVSREKKESFPLTVTSAQKNPTAFYLCASSAGGLGTDTQYFGPGTRLTVL.